This T cell receptor (beta chain) was sequenced for a study of OX40 agonist ivuxolimab in advanced cancers. For the study at large: Treatment received earlier with anti-PD-1, anti-PD-L1 or anti-CTLA-4 agents was allowed, and over 30% had some. Partial response was recorded in three patients: one hepatocellular carcinoma and two cutaneous melanoma cases.

Assay used: immunoSEQ multiplex PCR; TCRdb lists only in-frame clones, some missing. The sample consists of approximately 69,000 clones, around 80% of them appearing once. CDR3 length: 15 residues. V was shortened by 1 base and J by 8 bases, with 15 bases between the two germline ends. Germline lookup yields CDR1 SGHRS and CDR2 YFSETQ. Overall study results and limits: Near-lowest levels of clonal expansion characterized partial responders at 0.1-3.0 mg/kg.

In regard to this clone: Its cognate antigen is unknown.

This chain joins TRBV5-1 and TRBJ1-4, with a possible D match to TRBD1 (5 bases). The specimen comprised CD4+ or CD8+ T cells sorted from blood, sampled in a trial of the OX40 agonist ivuxolimab. This receptor was identified in an adult with an advanced solid tumor such as melanoma, head and neck, liver or kidney cancer. In nucleotides, the CDR3 is TGCGCCAGCAGCTTGAGAGGGGTTTACGAGGAAAAACTGTTTTTT. This translates into CASSLRGVYEEKLFF.